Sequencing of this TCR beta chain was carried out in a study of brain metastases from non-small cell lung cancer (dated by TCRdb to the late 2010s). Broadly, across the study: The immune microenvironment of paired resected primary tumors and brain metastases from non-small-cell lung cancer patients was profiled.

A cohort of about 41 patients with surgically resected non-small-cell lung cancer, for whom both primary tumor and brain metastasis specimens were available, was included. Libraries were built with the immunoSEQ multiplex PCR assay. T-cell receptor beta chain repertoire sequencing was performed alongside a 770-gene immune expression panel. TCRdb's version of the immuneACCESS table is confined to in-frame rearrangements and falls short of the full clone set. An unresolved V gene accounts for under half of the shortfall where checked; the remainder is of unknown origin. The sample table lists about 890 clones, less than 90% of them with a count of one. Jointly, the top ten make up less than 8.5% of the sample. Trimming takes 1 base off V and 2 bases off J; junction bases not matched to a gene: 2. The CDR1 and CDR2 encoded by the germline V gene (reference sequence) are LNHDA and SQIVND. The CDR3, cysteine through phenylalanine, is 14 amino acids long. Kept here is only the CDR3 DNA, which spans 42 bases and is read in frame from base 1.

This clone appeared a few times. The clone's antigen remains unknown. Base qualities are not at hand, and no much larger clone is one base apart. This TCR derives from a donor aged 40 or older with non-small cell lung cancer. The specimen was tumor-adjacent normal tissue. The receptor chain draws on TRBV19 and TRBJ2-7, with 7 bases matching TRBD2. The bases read TGTGCCAGTAGTATAGGAGGACTAGCCTACGAGCAGTACTTC. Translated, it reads CASSIGGLAYEQYF.